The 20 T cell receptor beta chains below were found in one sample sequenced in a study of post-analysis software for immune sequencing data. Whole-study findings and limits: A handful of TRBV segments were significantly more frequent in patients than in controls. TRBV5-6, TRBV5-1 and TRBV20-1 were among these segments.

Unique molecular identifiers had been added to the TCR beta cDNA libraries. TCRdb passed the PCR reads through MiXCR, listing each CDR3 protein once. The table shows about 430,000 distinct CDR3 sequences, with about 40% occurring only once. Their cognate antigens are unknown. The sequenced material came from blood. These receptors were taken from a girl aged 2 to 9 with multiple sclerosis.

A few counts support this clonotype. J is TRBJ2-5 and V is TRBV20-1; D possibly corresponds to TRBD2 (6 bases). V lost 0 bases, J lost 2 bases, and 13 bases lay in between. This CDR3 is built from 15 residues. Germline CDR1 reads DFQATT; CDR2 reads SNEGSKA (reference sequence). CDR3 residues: CSARDYSSEQETQYF. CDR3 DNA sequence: TGCAGTGCTAGAGATTATTCTAGCGAGCAAGAGACCCAGTACTTC.

CDR3 sequence: CAISESLAGELFF. Here the CDR3 DNA reads TGTGCCATCAGTGAGTCGTTGGCCGGGGAGCTGTTTTTT. The chain recombines TRBV10-3 with TRBJ2-2, with D unresolved. Trimming left V 0 bases short and J 6 bases short, with 5 bases between. The CDR3 totals 13 residues. The germline CDR1 and CDR2 sequences are ENHRY and SYGVKD.

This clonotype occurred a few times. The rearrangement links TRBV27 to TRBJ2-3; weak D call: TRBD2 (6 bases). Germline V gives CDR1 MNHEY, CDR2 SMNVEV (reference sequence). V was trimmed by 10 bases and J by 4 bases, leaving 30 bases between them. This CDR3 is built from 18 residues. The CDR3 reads CATMTRWRSRLEADTQYF. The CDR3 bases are TGTGCCACCATGACCCGATGGCGTTCGAGACTAGAAGCAGATACGCAGTATTTT.

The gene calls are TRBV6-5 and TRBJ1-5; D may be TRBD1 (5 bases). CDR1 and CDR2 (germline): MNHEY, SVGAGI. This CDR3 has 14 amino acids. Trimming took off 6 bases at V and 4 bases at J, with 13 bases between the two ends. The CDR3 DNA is TGTGCCAGCAGCCCTTTTCAGGGAAATCAGCCCCAGCATTTT. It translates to CASSPFQGNQPQHF.

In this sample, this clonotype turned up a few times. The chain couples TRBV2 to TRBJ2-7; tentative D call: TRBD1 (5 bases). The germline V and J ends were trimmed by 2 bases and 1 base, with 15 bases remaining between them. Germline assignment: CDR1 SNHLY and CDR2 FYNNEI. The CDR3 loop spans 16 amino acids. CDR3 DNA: TGTGCCAGCAGTGAACATGGGCAGGGCTCATCCTACGAGCAGTACTTC. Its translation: CASSEHGQGSSYEQYF.

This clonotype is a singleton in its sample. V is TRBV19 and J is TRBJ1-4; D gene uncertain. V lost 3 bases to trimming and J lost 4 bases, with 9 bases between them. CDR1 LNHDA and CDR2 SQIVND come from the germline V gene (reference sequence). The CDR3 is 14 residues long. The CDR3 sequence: CASSIGSGNEKLFF. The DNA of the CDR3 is TGTGCCAGTAGTATCGGATCCGGTAATGAAAAACTGTTTTTT.

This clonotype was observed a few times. The CDR3: CASSLVSGGPQETQYF. CDR3 coding DNA: TGTGCCAGCAGCTTAGTTTCTGGGGGACCCCAAGAGACCCAGTACTTC. The rearrangement uses TRBV7-9 and TRBJ2-5; TRBD1 or TRBD2 may be the D gene (5 bases each). In germline, CDR1 is SEHNR, CDR2 FQNEAQ (reference sequence). Trimming took 1 base from V and 1 from J, leaving 13 bases between them. This CDR3 spans 16 amino acids.

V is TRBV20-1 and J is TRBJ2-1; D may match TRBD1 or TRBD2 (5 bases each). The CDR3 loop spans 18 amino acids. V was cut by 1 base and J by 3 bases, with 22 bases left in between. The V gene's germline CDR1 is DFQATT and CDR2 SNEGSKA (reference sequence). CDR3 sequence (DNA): TGCAGTGCTAGAGCCCCCGGGGCCGTCGACTTTTACTACAATGAGCAGTTCTTC. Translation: CSARAPGAVDFYYNEQFF.

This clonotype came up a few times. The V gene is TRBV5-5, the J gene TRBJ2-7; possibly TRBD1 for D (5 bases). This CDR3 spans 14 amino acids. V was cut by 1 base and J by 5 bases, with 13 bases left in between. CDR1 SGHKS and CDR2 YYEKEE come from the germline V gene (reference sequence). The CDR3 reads CASSLRRAVHEQYF. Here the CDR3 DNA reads TGTGCCAGCAGCTTGCGCAGGGCGGTACACGAGCAGTACTTC.

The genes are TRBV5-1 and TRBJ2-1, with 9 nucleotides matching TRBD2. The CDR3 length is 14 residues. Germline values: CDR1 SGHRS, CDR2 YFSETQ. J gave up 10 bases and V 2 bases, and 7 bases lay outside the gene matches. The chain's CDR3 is CASSFLAGGQEQFF. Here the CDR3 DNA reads TGCGCCAGCAGCTTTTTGGCGGGGGGGCAGGAGCAGTTCTTC.

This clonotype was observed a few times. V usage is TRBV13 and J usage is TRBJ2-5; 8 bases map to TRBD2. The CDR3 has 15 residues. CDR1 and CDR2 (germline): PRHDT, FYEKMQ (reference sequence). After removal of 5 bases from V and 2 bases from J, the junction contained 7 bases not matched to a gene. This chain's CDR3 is CASSPGTRLQETQYF. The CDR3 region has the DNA TGTGCCAGCAGCCCCGGGACTAGATTACAAGAGACCCAGTACTTC. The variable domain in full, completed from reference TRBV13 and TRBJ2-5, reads AAGVIQSPRHLIKEKRETATLKCYPIPRHDTVYWYQQGPGQDPQFLISFYEKMQSDKGSIPDRFSAQQFSDYHSELNMSSLELGDSALYFCASSPGTRLQETQYFGPGTRLLVL.

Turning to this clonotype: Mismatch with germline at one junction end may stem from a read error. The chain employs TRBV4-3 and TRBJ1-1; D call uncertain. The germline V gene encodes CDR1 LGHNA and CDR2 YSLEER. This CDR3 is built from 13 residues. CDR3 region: CASSHGGNAEAFF. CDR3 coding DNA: TGCGCCAGCAGCCACGGAGGGAACGCTGAAGCTTTCTTT.

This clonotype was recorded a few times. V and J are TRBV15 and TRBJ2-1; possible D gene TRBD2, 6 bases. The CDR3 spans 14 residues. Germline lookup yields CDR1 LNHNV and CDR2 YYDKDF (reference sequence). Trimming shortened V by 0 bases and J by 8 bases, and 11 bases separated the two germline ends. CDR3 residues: CATSRDVVADEQFF. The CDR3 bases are TGTGCCACCAGCAGAGATGTAGTAGCGGATGAGCAGTTCTTC.

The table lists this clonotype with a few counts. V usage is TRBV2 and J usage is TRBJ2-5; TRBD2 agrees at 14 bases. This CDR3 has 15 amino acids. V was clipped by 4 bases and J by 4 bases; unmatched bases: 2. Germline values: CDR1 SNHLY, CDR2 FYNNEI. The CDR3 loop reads CASSVTSGGGETQYF. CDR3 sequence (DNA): TGTGCCAGCAGTGTGACTAGCGGGGGGGGAGAGACCCAGTACTTC.

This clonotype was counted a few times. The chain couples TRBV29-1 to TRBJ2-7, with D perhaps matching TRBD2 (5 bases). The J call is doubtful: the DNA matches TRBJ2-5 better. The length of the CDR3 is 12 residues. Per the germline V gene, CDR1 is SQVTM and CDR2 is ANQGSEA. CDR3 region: CSAEGGEETQYF. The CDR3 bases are TGCAGCGCTGAGGGTGGGGAGGAGACCCAGTACTTC.

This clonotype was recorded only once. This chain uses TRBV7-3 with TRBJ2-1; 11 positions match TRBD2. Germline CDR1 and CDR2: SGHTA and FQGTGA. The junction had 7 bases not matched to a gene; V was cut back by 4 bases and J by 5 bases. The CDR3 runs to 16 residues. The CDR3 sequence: CASSSNSGGGDNEQFF. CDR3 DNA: TGTGCCAGCAGCTCAAATAGCGGGGGGGGAGACAATGAGCAGTTCTTC.

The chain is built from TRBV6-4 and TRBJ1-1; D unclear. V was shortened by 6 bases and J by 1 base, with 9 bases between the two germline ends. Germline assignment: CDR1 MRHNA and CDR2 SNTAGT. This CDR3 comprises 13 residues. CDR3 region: CASSWNGNTEAFF. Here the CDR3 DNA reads TGTGCCAGCAGCTGGAACGGGAACACTGAAGCTTTCTTT.

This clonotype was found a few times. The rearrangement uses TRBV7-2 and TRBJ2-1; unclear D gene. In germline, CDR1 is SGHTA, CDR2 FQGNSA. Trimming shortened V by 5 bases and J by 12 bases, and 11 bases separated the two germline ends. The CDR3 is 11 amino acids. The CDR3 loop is CASSLYHGQFF. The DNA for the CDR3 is TGTGCCAGCAGCCTTTATCATGGGCAGTTCTTC.

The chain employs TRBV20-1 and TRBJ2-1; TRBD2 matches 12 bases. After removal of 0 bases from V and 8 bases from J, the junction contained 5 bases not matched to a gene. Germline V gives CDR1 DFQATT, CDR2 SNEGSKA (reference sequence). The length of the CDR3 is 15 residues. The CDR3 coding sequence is TGCAGTGCTAGAGATCCTAGCGGGAGGGCCCATGAGCAGTTCTTC. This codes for CSARDPSGRAHEQFF.

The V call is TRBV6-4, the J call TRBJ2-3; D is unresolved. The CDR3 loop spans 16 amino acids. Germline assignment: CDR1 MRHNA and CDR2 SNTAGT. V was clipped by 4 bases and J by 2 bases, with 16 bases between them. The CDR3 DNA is TGTGCCAGCAGTGTCTCGAGAGGCTCGCACACAGATACGCAGTATTTT. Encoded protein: CASSVSRGSHTDTQYF.